Described below is a single T cell receptor (beta chain) sequence and its context. This receptor's antigen is unknown. No clone much larger than this one lies a single base away; base qualities are absent. Synthesis of TCR cDNA relied on 5'RACE template switching, a step that introduced a universal primer site along with unique molecular identifiers. Priming of cDNA synthesis was performed from both the TCR alpha and TCR beta constant segments. Two PCR steps were used to amplify libraries, with sample barcodes and sequencing adapters being added in the second step. Libraries were sequenced on Illumina HiSeq 2500 (2x100 bp) or NovaSeq (2x150 bp). Regarding the original processing steps: Demultiplexing of reads and collapsing into UMI consensus sequences were performed with MIGEC, and V(D)J alignment was carried out with MiXCR. Using edgeR on replicate PBMC samples, clonotypes were called vaccine-responding if FDR was below 0.01 and the log2 fold change was above 5 up to day 15. Each bulk clonotype was labeled CD4 or CD8 based on which sequenced repertoire, CD4 or CD8, contained the clonotype at higher abundance. Starting from the raw public reads, TCRdb applied fastp trimming at Q25, assembled clones with MiXCR and retained in-frame beta chains. Each CDR3 protein gets just one entry, which takes the most common genes and DNA from the rows behind it. TCRdb, rather than the study authors, made the V and J calls. Within this sample are roughly 520,000 distinct CDR3 sequences, with 20% to 25% of them counted one time only. Of the sample, about a sixth falls within the top ten clones.

According to the study, the label for this sample's treatment or condition signals: live attenuated yellow fever vaccine strain. At every blood-draw timepoint, two biological replicates of bulk PBMCs were collected. PBMCs were isolated from peripheral blood using a standard Ficoll-Paque protocol. RNA was extracted with TriZol from bulk PBMCs, CD4 and CD8 fractions, and dextramer-positive and dextramer-negative fractions. This specimen belongs to a study of T cells after yellow fever vaccination (dated by TCRdb to the late 2010s). With regard to the full study: The SMART-Seq v4 Ultra Low Input RNA kit was used to prepare libraries from fractions with low cell numbers. Bulk TCR alpha and beta repertoires were sequenced longitudinally to track T-cell clones before and after primary and booster YFV17D yellow fever vaccination. Bulk PBMC replicates and cell subsets were isolated from blood drawn at multiple timepoints before and after both primary and secondary immunization. Two healthy male donors, one aged 18 to 30 and one aged 30 to 40 years, made up the cohort. General findings and caveats noted by the study authors: Because abundant contaminating clonotypes from the bulk population could be contained in FACS-sorted repertoires, computational filtering was required. A small fraction of clonotypes showed up in both the CD4 and CD8 compartments, probably as a result of convergent recombination. After the booster, most clones that had expanded after primary vaccination were detected again (nearly 97% of CD4 and 70% to 90% of CD8), suggesting broad maintenance of memory. Compared with the primary T-cell response, the secondary T-cell response was faster but weaker, reaching its peak on day 5 rather than on day 15. Because the study included only a couple of donors, the extent to which the findings can be generalized is limited.

Based on the germline V gene, the CDR1 and CDR2 sequences are MDHEN and SYDVKM. A distance of 11 bases separates the germline ends of V and J, which lose 3 bases and 8 bases respectively. The CDR3 numbers 14 residues from cysteine through phenylalanine. The CDR3 DNA has 42 bases and is translated from base 1. Source: PBMCs, taken roughly 23 days after the first yellow fever vaccination. Here the chain combines TRBV28 and TRBJ1-6, with the identity of the D gene unclear. The receptor comes from a man in his late teens or twenties who received the YFV17D yellow fever vaccine. Read as DNA, the sequence is TGTGCCAGCAGTTTTTCTAGGGTTCATTCACCCCTCCACTTT. Its protein reads: CASSFSRVHSPLHF.